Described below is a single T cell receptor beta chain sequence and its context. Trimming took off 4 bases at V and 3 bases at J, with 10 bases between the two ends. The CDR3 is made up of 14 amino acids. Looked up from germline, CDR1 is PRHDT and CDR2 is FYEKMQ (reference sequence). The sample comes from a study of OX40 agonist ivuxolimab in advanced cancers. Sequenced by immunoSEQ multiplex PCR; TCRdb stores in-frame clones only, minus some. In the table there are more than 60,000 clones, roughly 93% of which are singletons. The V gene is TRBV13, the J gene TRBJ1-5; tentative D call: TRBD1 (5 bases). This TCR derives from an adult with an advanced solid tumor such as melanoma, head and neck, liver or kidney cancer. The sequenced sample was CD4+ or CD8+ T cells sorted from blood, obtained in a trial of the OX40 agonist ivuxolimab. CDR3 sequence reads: CASSWGGTNQPQHF. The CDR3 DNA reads TGTGCCAGCAGCTGGGGGGGGACCAATCAGCCCCAGCATTTT. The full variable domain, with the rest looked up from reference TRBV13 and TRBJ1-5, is AAGVIQSPRHLIKEKRETATLKCYPIPRHDTVYWYQQGPGQDPQFLISFYEKMQSDKGSIPDRFSAQQFSDYHSELNMSSLELGDSALYFCASSWGGTNQPQHFGDGTRLSIL.